The 16 T cell receptor beta chains below come from one sample, sequenced in a study of T cells in Graves' hyperthyroidism and ophthalmopathy (dated by TCRdb to about 2019). Receptor amplification or capture employed multiplex PCR. Data came from an Illumina HiSeq 2000. The TCR beta CDR3 regions were amplified from RNA transcripts. For the first round of RT-PCR on the TCR CDR3, the HTBI primer set was used together with the Qiagen OneStep RT-PCR kit. TCRdb itself trimmed the public reads at Q25 with fastp, ran MiXCR and retained productive beta chains. Rows merge per CDR3 protein into single entries with the most common DNA and genes. In all, the sample holds more than 650,000 distinct CDR3 sequences, and 12% to 15% of those were seen once. The ten largest clones take up about 9.4% of the sample. The sample consisted of blood. The receptors stem from a woman aged 18-29 years with Graves' hyperthyroidism.

V and J are TRBV27 and TRBJ1-5, with D perhaps TRBD1 (6 bases). Deletions cut 4 bases from V and 2 bases from J, with 21 bases between. The CDR3 length is 18 residues. Germline V gene lookup returns CDR1 MNHEY and CDR2 SMNVEV (reference sequence). The CDR3 region is CASSSRGGGTSGNQPQHF. The CDR3 DNA is TGTGCCAGCAGTTCCCGGGGAGGGGGGACTTCGGGCAATCAGCCCCAGCATTTT.

This clonotype has only a few counts. This chain connects TRBV20-1 to TRBJ1-2; D not resolved. This CDR3 is built from 12 residues. Trimming took off 7 bases at V and 7 bases at J, with 16 bases between the two ends. Germline lookup yields CDR1 DFQATT and CDR2 SNEGSKA (reference sequence). The CDR3 here is CSDFRARSGYTF. The CDR3, as DNA: TGCAGTGATTTTCGGGCGAGAAGTGGCTACACCTTC.

This clonotype was observed at least ten times. The chain joins TRBV20-1 to TRBJ2-7; the match to TRBD2 covers 9 bases. CDR1 DFQATT and CDR2 SNEGSKA come from the germline V gene (reference sequence). J lost 3 bases, V lost 5 bases, and 5 bases had no gene match. This CDR3 region has 13 residues. The DNA for the CDR3 is TGCAGTGCTGGAGGACTAGCGAGCTACGAGCAGTACTTC. The encoded protein is CSAGGLASYEQYF.

This clonotype occurred many times. The rearrangement joins TRBV6-2 or TRBV6-3 to TRBJ2-2; the match to TRBD1 covers 7 bases. Germline V lookup: CDR1 MNHEY, CDR2 SVGEGT. The V gene end was trimmed by 5 bases and the J gene end by 1 base; junction bases not matched to a gene: 4. The CDR3 has 15 residues. The CDR3 DNA follows: TGTGCCAGCAGTGAACAGGGGCTGAACACCGGGGAGCTGTTTTTT. It yields the protein CASSEQGLNTGELFF.

The chain uses TRBV28 and TRBJ2-4, with a weak D call TRBD1 (5 bases). Trimming removed 3 bases at V and 0 bases at J, with 12 bases between. There are 16 residues in the CDR3. Germline V lookup: CDR1 MDHEN, CDR2 SYDVKM. The CDR3 coding sequence is TGTGCCAGCAGTTTTGACAGAAACCTAGCCAAAAACATTCAGTACTTC. This sequence encodes CASSFDRNLAKNIQYF.

This clonotype was observed many times. CDR3 coding DNA: TGTGCCAGCAGTTTATTGGCTAGCGGGAGGTGGAATGAGCAGTTCTTC. It codes for CASSLLASGRWNEQFF. The chain is built from TRBV28 and TRBJ2-1; 11 bases match TRBD2. Looked up from germline, CDR1 is MDHEN and CDR2 is SYDVKM. The ends lost 1 base at V and 7 bases at J; junction bases unmatched: 6. CDR3 length: 16 residues.

Ten or more counts support this clonotype. The genes are TRBV7-2 and TRBJ1-6, with 9 bases lining up with TRBD1. CDR1 SGHTA and CDR2 FQGNSA come from the germline V gene. The CDR3 totals 15 residues. J gave up 7 bases and V 5 bases, and 6 bases lay outside the gene matches. The CDR3 here is CASSNSGQGNSPLHF. CDR3 nucleotide sequence: TGTGCCAGCAGCAACTCGGGACAGGGAAATTCACCCCTCCACTTT.

This clonotype has just a few counts. The chain combines TRBV7-9 with TRBJ1-5, with TRBD1 as a possible D gene (6 bases). Trimming took off 4 bases at V and 7 bases at J, with 17 bases between the two ends. Germline lookup yields CDR1 SEHNR and CDR2 FQNEAQ (reference sequence). The CDR3 runs 15 residues. CDR3 sequence (DNA): TGTGCCAGCAGCTCCGACAGGTTCGGGATCCAGCCCCAGCATTTT. It specifies CASSSDRFGIQPQHF.

V and J are TRBV6-5 and TRBJ2-2; the D is unclear. Trimming pared 2 bases from V and 6 bases from J, leaving 13 bases between. CDR1 and CDR2 from the germline V gene are MNHEY and SVGAGI. CDR3 length: 15 residues. The CDR3 DNA sequence: TGTGCCAGCAGTTACCTCCCGGTGCGAGCCGGGGAGCTGTTTTTT. Amino acid sequence: CASSYLPVRAGELFF.

Remarks on this clonotype: A much larger clone lies a single base off, so this may be a read error. This chain joins TRBV12-3 or TRBV12-4 and TRBJ2-3; no reliable D call. The CDR3 contains 15 residues. The CDR3 here is CAGSLTKTSTDTQYF. DNA for the CDR3: TGTGCCGGCAGTTTAACCAAGACTAGCACAGATACGCAGTATTTT.

This clonotype appeared a few times. This sequence joins TRBV24-1 and TRBJ1-2; weak D call: TRBD1 (5 bases). V lost 4 bases and J 3 bases, leaving 8 bases between the germline ends. This CDR3 is built from 13 residues. Germline V lookup: CDR1 KGHDR, CDR2 SFDVKD. CDR3 protein: CATSESGYYGYTF. The DNA of the CDR3 is TGTGCCACCAGTGAGTCAGGGTACTATGGCTACACCTTC.

This chain links TRBV7-9 with TRBJ2-2; perhaps TRBD2 as D (5 bases). The CDR3 is made up of 15 amino acids. CDR1 is SEHNR and CDR2 is FQNEAQ in the germline V gene (reference sequence). Between the trimmed V and J ends, which lost 4 bases and 5 bases, there was a span of 14 bases. The CDR3 sequence is CASSSTIALTGELFF. As DNA, the CDR3 is TGTGCCAGCAGCTCGACTATAGCGTTGACCGGGGAGCTGTTTTTT.

This clonotype showed up just once. The J gene is TRBJ1-2, the V gene TRBV29-1; TRBD1 matches 10 bases. The germline gives CDR1 SQVTM, CDR2 ANQGSEA. The CDR3 consists of 13 residues. V lost 5 bases and J lost 6; bases outside the gene matches: 6. The CDR3: CSVSYGTGDGYTF. The CDR3, as DNA: TGCAGCGTTTCTTACGGGACAGGGGATGGCTACACCTTC.

This clonotype was picked up many times. The chain joins TRBV9 to TRBJ2-7; TRBD2 aligns across 9 bases. Germline CDR1 is SGDLS and CDR2 is YYNGEE. The CDR3 covers 15 residues. The V and J ends lost 3 bases and 6 bases, in that order; junction bases with no gene match: 10. The CDR3 DNA reads TGTGCCAGCAGCGCTGCAAAGGGGCGGGGGGGCGAGCAGTACTTC. Encoded protein: CASSAAKGRGGEQYF.

This clonotype was seen repeatedly, ten times or more. The chain carries TRBV2 and TRBJ2-1; perhaps TRBD2 as D (5 bases). V dropped 6 bases and J dropped 9 bases, with 15 bases sitting between them. Germline V gene lookup returns CDR1 SNHLY and CDR2 FYNNEI. The CDR3 length is 13 residues. CDR3 amino acids: CASSPTRWGEQFF. CDR3 nucleotide sequence: TGTGCCAGCAGCCCTACTAGGTGGGGTGAGCAGTTCTTC.

This clonotype showed up many times. The rearrangement links TRBV24-1 to TRBJ2-1; 11 bases are shared with TRBD2. There are 16 residues in the CDR3. The germline gives CDR1 KGHDR, CDR2 SFDVKD. The trim removed 6 bases at V and 2 bases at J, leaving 5 bases unmatched. The CDR3 reads CATSSSGRIPYNEQFF. The DNA for the CDR3 is TGTGCCACCAGTTCTAGCGGGAGGATCCCCTACAATGAGCAGTTCTTC.